This record covers a single TCR beta chain. What it binds is not known. The trim removed 2 bases at V and 4 bases at J, leaving 4 bases unmatched. The CDR3 loop spans 14 amino acids. Looked up from germline, CDR1 is SGHRS and CDR2 is YFSETQ. The sample belongs to a study of shared clonotypes between healthy human individuals. The study's findings and limits: Blood alone was sampled, and tissue repertoires likely differ.

The protocol was immunoSEQ multiplex PCR, while the TCRdb copy is restricted to in-frame clones and leaves out a portion. The table includes around 700,000 clones, 72% detected once. The rearrangement uses TRBV5-1 and TRBJ2-5; 8 bases line up with TRBD1. The sequenced material came from memory CD4+ T cells sorted from blood. Subset of the sample: CD45RA-negative fraction. This receptor was taken from a woman between 25 and 40 years old in good health. The chain's CDR3 is CASSFGDRGETQYF. The CDR3 DNA sequence: TGCGCCAGCAGCTTTGGAGACAGGGGAGAGACCCAGTACTTC.